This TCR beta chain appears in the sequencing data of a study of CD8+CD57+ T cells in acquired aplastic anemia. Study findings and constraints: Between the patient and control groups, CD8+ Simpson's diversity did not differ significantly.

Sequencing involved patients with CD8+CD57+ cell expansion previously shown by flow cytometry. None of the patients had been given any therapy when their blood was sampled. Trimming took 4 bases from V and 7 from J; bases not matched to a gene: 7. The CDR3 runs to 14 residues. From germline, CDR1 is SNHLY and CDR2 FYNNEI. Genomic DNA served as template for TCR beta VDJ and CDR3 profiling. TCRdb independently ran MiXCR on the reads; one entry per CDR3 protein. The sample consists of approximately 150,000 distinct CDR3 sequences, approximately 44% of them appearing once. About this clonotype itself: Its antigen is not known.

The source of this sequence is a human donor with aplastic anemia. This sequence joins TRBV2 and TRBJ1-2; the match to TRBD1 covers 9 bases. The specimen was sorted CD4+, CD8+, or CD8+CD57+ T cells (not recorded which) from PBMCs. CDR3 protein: CASSGPGQGLGYTF. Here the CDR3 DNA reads TGTGCCAGCAGTGGCCCGGGACAGGGACTTGGCTACACCTTC. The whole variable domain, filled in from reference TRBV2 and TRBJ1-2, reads EPEVTQTPSHQVTQMGQEVILRCVPISNHLYFYWYRQILGQKVEFLVSFYNNEISEKSEIFDDQFSVERPDGSNFTLKIRSTKLEDSAMYFCASSGPGQGLGYTFGSGTRLTVV.